This T cell receptor beta chain is from a study of blood T cell repertoires in COVID-19. The wider study: Some COVID-19 samples were acute and others convalescent; all came from the United States, Italy and Spain. From T cells, B-cell-depleted T cells, or PBMCs came the material, which was cDNA or gDNA.

Per the original data handling: Quantification of nucleated cells was approximated via reference gene primer amplification. Assay used: immunoSEQ multiplex PCR; TCRdb lists only in-frame clones, some missing. Clone size and the V and J calls come from that table; the DNA yielded D and trimming. The sample lists some 93,000 clones, roughly 77% seen once, with 24% in the top ten. There are a few counts of this clone. The V gene's germline CDR1 is ENHRY and CDR2 SYGVKD. This CDR3 is built from 16 residues. V lost 6 bases to trimming and J lost 7 bases; unmatched junction nucleotides: 9. The sample consisted of peripheral blood. The sequence came from a human donor in a cohort sampled during active COVID-19. This chain joins TRBV10-3 and TRBJ2-1; 13 nucleotides align to TRBD2. The CDR3 region is CAISILAGGRRNEQFF. For the CDR3, the DNA is TGTGCCATCAGCATACTAGCGGGAGGGCGTAGGAATGAGCAGTTCTTC.